The source of this TCR beta chain is a study of blood T cell repertoires in COVID-19. Original processing notes: Reference gene primers were amplified, and this amplification served to estimate nucleated cell counts. Sequencing was performed with immunoSEQ multiplex PCR; in TCRdb, only in-frame clones are kept and a portion is missing. The D gene and trimming were derived from the DNA, and the V and J assignments and clone size from that table. The sample holds about 300,000 clones, roughly 90% seen once. This clone was recorded at least ten times. The specimen was peripheral blood. This clonotype originated in a man younger than 30 with active or convalescent COVID-19.

CDR3 amino acids: CASSRREAGTNYGYTF. DNA of the CDR3: TGTGCCAGTAGCAGAAGGGAGGCAGGGACTAACTATGGCTACACCTTC. V usage is TRBV19 and J usage is TRBJ1-2, with D perhaps matching TRBD1 (5 bases). Germline assignment: CDR1 LNHDA and CDR2 SQIVND (reference sequence). CDR3 size: 16 residues. V lost 6 bases to trimming and J lost 0 bases, with 17 bases between them.